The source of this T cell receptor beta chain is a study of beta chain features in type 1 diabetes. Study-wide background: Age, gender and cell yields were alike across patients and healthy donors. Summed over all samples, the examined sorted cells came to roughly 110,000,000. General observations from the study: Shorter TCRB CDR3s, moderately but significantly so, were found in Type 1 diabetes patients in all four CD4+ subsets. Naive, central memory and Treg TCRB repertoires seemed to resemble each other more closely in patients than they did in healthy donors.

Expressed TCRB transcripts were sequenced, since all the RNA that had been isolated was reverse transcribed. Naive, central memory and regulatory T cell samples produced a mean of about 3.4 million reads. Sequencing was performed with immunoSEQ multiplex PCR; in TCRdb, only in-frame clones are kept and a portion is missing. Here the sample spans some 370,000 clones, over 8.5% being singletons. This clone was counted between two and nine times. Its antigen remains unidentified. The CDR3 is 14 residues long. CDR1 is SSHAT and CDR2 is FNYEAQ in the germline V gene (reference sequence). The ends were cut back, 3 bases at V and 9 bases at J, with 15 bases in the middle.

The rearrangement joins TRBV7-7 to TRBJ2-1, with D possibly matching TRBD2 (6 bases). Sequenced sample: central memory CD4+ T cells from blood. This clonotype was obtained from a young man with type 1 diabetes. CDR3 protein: CASSLGDGSAEQFF. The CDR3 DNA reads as TGTGCCAGCAGCTTGGGTGACGGGAGCGCTGAGCAGTTCTTC.